One sample yielded the 24 T cell receptor beta chains listed below, sequenced in a study of cytomegalovirus exposure and HLA in healthy donors. The PCR contained 60 Vbeta and 13 Jbeta primers. Repertoires were generated with immunoSEQ multiplex PCR, while TCRdb's copy carries only in-frame clones and drops some. The data show roughly 120,000 clones, 75% to 90% seen once. Sequenced: PBMCs. The source of these receptors is a man aged 35 to 55 in good health and CMV-seronegative.

This sequence joins TRBV9 and TRBJ2-2; 9 nucleotides agree with TRBD1. CDR3 size: 17 residues. V was clipped by 3 bases and J by 6 bases; unmatched bases: 12. CDR1 is SGDLS and CDR2 is YYNGEE in the germline V gene. The CDR3 coding sequence is TGTGCCAGCAGCGCCTTACCGGGACAGGGACTTGCCGGGGAGCTGTTTTTT. This translates into CASSALPGQGLAGELFF.

This sequence joins TRBV4-1 and TRBJ2-3; D is possibly TRBD2 (5 bases). V was clipped by 4 bases and J by 0 bases, with 17 bases between them. Germline V gene sequence: CDR1 MGHRA, CDR2 YSYEKL. The CDR3 has 17 residues. Written as DNA, the CDR3 is TGCGCCAGCAGCCCGATGTCCGGGGTTCCTAGCACAGATACGCAGTATTTT. This translates into CASSPMSGVPSTDTQYF.

This chain links TRBV5-4 with TRBJ2-6, with D tentatively TRBD2 (5 bases). The CDR3 covers 17 residues. Looked up from germline, CDR1 is SGHNT and CDR2 is YYREEE (reference sequence). Trimming shortened V by 4 bases and J by 2 bases, and 16 bases separated the two germline ends. DNA of the CDR3: TGTGCCAGCAGCCACGGGATGGGCCAAACTGGGGCCAACGTCCTGACTTTC. It codes for CASSHGMGQTGANVLTF.

The chain employs TRBV28 and TRBJ1-2, with TRBD1 identical over 7 bases. The CDR3 consists of 11 residues. V was clipped by 10 bases and J by 8 bases; unmatched bases: 7. The germline gives CDR1 MDHEN, CDR2 SYDVKM. Here the CDR3 DNA reads TGTGCCATCACAGGGGTGGGGGGCTACACCTTC. This translates into CAITGVGGYTF.

V gene TRBV5-4 combines with J gene TRBJ2-1; TRBD2 aligns across 10 bases. Germline V gene sequence: CDR1 SGHNT, CDR2 YYREEE (reference sequence). V shed 2 bases and J 5 bases; nucleotides not matched to a gene: 4. The CDR3 has 15 amino acids. The CDR3 DNA follows: TGTGCCAGCAGCTTCCCTAGCGGGGGCCACAATGAGCAGTTCTTC. Translation gives CASSFPSGGHNEQFF.

The chain joins TRBV9 to TRBJ2-2; 9 nucleotides agree with TRBD2. Germline V gene lookup returns CDR1 SGDLS and CDR2 YYNGEE. The CDR3 runs to 14 residues. V trimming: 5 bases; J trimming: 4 bases; junction bases outside the gene matches: 3. CDR3 loop: CASSAGLATGELFF. In nucleotides, the CDR3 is TGTGCCAGCAGTGCGGGACTAGCCACCGGGGAGCTGTTTTTT.

V is TRBV5-1 and J is TRBJ1-3; no clear D gene. Germline V gene data show CDR1 as SGHRS and CDR2 as YFSETQ. This CDR3 spans 12 amino acids. V was shortened by 2 bases and J by 4 bases, with 4 bases between the two germline ends. CDR3 coding DNA: TGCGCCAGCAGCTTCGAGGGAAACACCATATATTTT. Its protein is CASSFEGNTIYF. Full variable domain (missing parts from reference TRBV5-1 and TRBJ1-3): KAGVTQTPRYLIKTRGQQVTLSCSPISGHRSVSWYQQTPGQGLQFLFEYFSETQRNKGNFPGRFSGRQFSNSRSEMNVSTLELGDSALYLCASSFEGNTIYFGEGSWLTVV.

The CDR3 sequence: CAGGGLPRDYEQYF. The DNA for the CDR3 is TGTGCCGGGGGGGGACTCCCAAGGGACTACGAGCAGTACTTC. The chain links TRBV30 to TRBJ2-7, with TRBD2 identical over 7 bases. The CDR3 extends over 14 amino acids. Germline CDR1 and CDR2: GTSNPN and SVGIG (reference sequence). J gave up 3 bases and V 8 bases, and 13 bases lay outside the gene matches.

This sequence joins TRBV30 and TRBJ1-5; perhaps TRBD1 as D (5 bases). The CDR3 loop spans 13 amino acids. CDR1 is GTSNPN and CDR2 is SVGIG in the germline V gene (reference sequence). Trimming stripped 3 bases from V and 6 bases from J, with 12 bases between. This CDR3 is CAWSGGVRQPQHF. Here the CDR3 DNA reads TGTGCCTGGAGCGGGGGGGTTCGTCAGCCCCAGCATTTT.

The chain combines TRBV5-1 with TRBJ2-7, with a weak D call TRBD2 (6 bases). Germline V CDR1 and CDR2: SGHRS, YFSETQ. The CDR3 has 13 residues. V was clipped by 8 bases and J by 1 base, with 13 bases between them. CDR3 in DNA: TGCGCCAGTACGGCGGGGCGATCCTACGAGCAGTACTTC. This encodes CASTAGRSYEQYF. Full variable domain (remainder filled in from reference TRBV5-1 and TRBJ2-7): KAGVTQTPRYLIKTRGQQVTLSCSPISGHRSVSWYQQTPGQGLQFLFEYFSETQRNKGNFPGRFSGRQFSNSRSEMNVSTLELGDSALYLCASTAGRSYEQYFGPGTRLTVT.

This chain joins TRBV27 and TRBJ2-5; tentatively, D is TRBD2 (6 bases). Looked up from germline, CDR1 is MNHEY and CDR2 is SMNVEV (reference sequence). V lost 3 bases to trimming and J lost 4 bases, with 9 bases between them. The length of the CDR3 is 13 residues. As DNA, the CDR3 is TGTGCCAGCAGTTTGGGGGGAGGAGAGACCCAGTACTTC. It encodes CASSLGGGETQYF.

The chain uses TRBV6-6 and TRBJ2-7, with D tentatively TRBD1 (5 bases). Trimming took off 5 bases at V and 6 bases at J, with 11 bases between the two ends. The CDR3 loop spans 12 amino acids. The V gene's germline CDR1 is MNHNY and CDR2 SVGAGI (reference sequence). The CDR3 loop is CASSPSRAEQYF. CDR3 nucleotide sequence: TGTGCCAGCAGTCCCTCCAGGGCCGAGCAGTACTTC.

The chain recombines TRBV14 with TRBJ1-2; D might be TRBD1 (6 bases). This CDR3 comprises 13 residues. The V gene's germline CDR1 is SGHDN and CDR2 FVKESK. V was pared by 5 bases and J by 6 bases, with 13 bases between. CDR3 in amino acids: CASSKPGVHGYTF. CDR3 DNA sequence: TGTGCCAGCAGCAAACCAGGGGTTCATGGCTACACCTTC. Full variable domain (missing parts from reference TRBV14 and TRBJ1-2): EAGVTQFPSHSVIEKGQTVTLRCDPISGHDNLYWYRRVMGKEIKFLLHFVKESKQDESGMPNNRFLAERTGGTYSTLKVQPAELEDSGVYFCASSKPGVHGYTFGSGTRLTVV.

Regarding this clone: Other DNA sequences in the same sample also yield this CDR3. The chain combines TRBV30 with TRBJ1-1; unclear D gene. CDR3 length equals 13 residues. The V end lost 0 bases, the J end lost 1 base, and 6 bases lay between the germline ends. Germline assignment: CDR1 GTSNPN and CDR2 SVGIG (reference sequence). In DNA, the CDR3 is TGTGCCTGGAGTGTGAGAGGGAACACTGAAGCTTTCTTT. As protein: CAWSVRGNTEAFF.

The CDR3 spells CASSHPRGTGTGGNSPLHF. Here the CDR3 DNA reads TGTGCCAGCAGCCACCCACGAGGAACCGGGACCGGGGGGAATTCACCCCTCCACTTT. The V and J genes are TRBV5-6 and TRBJ1-6; D might be TRBD1 (5 bases). V was trimmed by 4 bases and J by 7 bases, leaving 27 bases between them. This CDR3 spans 19 amino acids. Per the germline V gene, CDR1 is SGHDT and CDR2 is YYEEEE.

The chain combines TRBV10-3 with TRBJ1-1, with a weak D call TRBD1 (6 bases). The CDR3 runs to 13 residues. CDR1 and CDR2 (germline): ENHRY, SYGVKD. Trimming shortened V by 6 bases and J by 11 bases, and 19 bases separated the two germline ends. As DNA, the CDR3 is TGTGCCATCAGCGAGGGGGGGGAGAGGGCCGCTTTCTTT. Translating gives CAISEGGERAAFF.

The chain employs TRBV11-1 and TRBJ1-4, with 9 positions matching TRBD1. J lost 7 bases, V lost 6 bases, and 3 bases had no gene match. The CDR3 contains 13 residues. Germline V gene sequence: CDR1 SGHAT, CDR2 FQDESV (reference sequence). The DNA of the CDR3 is TGTGCCAGCAGAACGACAGGGGGTGAAAAACTGTTTTTT. Translating it yields CASRTTGGEKLFF.

This clone was seen a few times. This chain joins TRBV2 and TRBJ1-6; D is possibly TRBD1 (6 bases). The CDR3 totals 13 residues. Trimming left V 7 bases short and J 7 bases short, with 11 bases between. Germline CDR1 SNHLY, CDR2 FYNNEI. CDR3 in amino acids: CASKGERNSPLHF. CDR3 DNA: TGTGCCAGCAAGGGGGAAAGGAATTCACCCCTCCACTTT. Supplemented by reference TRBV2 and TRBJ1-6, the full variable domain reads EPEVTQTPSHQVTQMGQEVILRCVPISNHLYFYWYRQILGQKVEFLVSFYNNEISEKSEIFDDQFSVERPDGSNFTLKIRSTKLEDSAMYFCASKGERNSPLHFGNGTRLTVT.

The genes are TRBV7-9 and TRBJ1-1, with a possible D match to TRBD1 (6 bases). From germline, CDR1 is SEHNR and CDR2 FQNEAQ (reference sequence). The CDR3 is 14 amino acids. Trimming stripped 1 base from V and 6 bases from J, with 12 bases between. Here the CDR3 reads CASSLVGAGAEAFF. The DNA of the CDR3 is TGTGCCAGCAGCTTAGTGGGGGCCGGGGCTGAAGCTTTCTTT.

The chain recombines TRBV29-1 with TRBJ2-3; TRBD2 might be the D (6 bases). Germline V gene data show CDR1 as SQVTM and CDR2 as ANQGSEA. The V end was cut by 7 bases, the J end by 8 bases, with 13 bases between. The CDR3 covers 11 residues. Written as DNA, the CDR3 is TGCAGCGGTGGGGAAGCGGGTACGCAGTATTTT. Translated: CSGGEAGTQYF.

V usage is TRBV6-4 and J usage is TRBJ1-1; possibly TRBD1 for D (6 bases). The CDR3 spans 14 residues. Germline values: CDR1 MRHNA, CDR2 SNTAGT. Trimming removed 6 bases from V and 3 bases from J, with 14 bases in between. The CDR3 reads CASRHDRWYTEAFF. The DNA of the CDR3 is TGTGCCAGCAGACATGACAGGTGGTACACTGAAGCTTTCTTT.

V is TRBV6-5 and J is TRBJ2-2; 8 nucleotides agree with TRBD1. V trimming: 7 bases; J trimming: 1 base; junction bases outside the gene matches: 2. The CDR3 totals 14 residues. Germline V lookup: CDR1 MNHEY, CDR2 SVGAGI. The CDR3 protein is CASTGQGNTGELFF. CDR3 coding DNA: TGTGCCAGCACCGGACAGGGGAACACCGGGGAGCTGTTTTTT.

This rearrangement joins TRBV7-6 to TRBJ1-1; D unresolved. This CDR3 comprises 12 residues. From germline, CDR1 is SGHVS and CDR2 FNYEAQ. V dropped 6 bases and J dropped 1 base, with 6 bases sitting between them. Written as DNA, the CDR3 is TGTGCCAGCAGGACACAGAACACTGAAGCTTTCTTT. It translates to CASRTQNTEAFF.

The count of this clone is one. This rearrangement joins TRBV15 to TRBJ2-7, with 12 bases identical to TRBD2. Germline V gene data show CDR1 as LNHNV and CDR2 as YYDKDF (reference sequence). The V gene end was trimmed by 1 base and the J gene end by 0 bases; junction bases not matched to a gene: 4. The CDR3 has 17 amino acids. The CDR3 reads CATSRALAGGSSYEQYF. CDR3 bases: TGTGCCACCAGCAGAGCCCTAGCGGGGGGGAGCTCCTACGAGCAGTACTTC.